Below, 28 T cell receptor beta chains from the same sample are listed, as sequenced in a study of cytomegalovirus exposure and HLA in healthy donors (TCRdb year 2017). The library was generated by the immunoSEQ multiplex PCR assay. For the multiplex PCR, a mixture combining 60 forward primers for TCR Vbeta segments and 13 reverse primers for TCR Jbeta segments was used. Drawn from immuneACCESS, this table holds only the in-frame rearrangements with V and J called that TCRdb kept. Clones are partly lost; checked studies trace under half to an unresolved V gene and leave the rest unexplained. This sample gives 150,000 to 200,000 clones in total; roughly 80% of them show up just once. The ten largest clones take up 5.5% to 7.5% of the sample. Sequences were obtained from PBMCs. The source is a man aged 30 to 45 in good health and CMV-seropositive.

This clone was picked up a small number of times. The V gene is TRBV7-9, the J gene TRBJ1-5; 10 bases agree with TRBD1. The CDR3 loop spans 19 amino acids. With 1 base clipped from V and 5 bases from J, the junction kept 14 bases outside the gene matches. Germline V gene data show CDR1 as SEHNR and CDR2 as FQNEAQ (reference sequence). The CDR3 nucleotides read TGTGCCAGCAGCTTAGTAGTAAGGACAGGGGGTAGGGACCATCAGCCCCAGCATTTT. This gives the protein CASSLVVRTGGRDHQPQHF.

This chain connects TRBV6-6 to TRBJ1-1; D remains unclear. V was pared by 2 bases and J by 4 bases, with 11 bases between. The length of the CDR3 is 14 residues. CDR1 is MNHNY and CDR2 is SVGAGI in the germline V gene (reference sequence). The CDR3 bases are TGTGCCAGCAGTTACCGAGAACGGGGCACTGAAGCTTTCTTT. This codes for CASSYRERGTEAFF.

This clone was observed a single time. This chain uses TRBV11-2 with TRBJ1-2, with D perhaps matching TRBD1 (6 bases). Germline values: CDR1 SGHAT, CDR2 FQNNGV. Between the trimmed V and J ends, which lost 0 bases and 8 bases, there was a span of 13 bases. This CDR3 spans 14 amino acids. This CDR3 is CASSLEGQGPGYTF. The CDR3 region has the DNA TGTGCCAGCAGCTTAGAAGGGCAGGGGCCAGGCTACACCTTC. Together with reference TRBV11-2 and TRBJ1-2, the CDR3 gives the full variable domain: EAGVAQSPRYKIIEKRQSVAFWCNPISGHATLYWYQQILGQGPKLLIQFQNNGVVDDSQLPKDRFSAERLKGVDSTLKIQPAKLEDSAVYLCASSLEGQGPGYTFGSGTRLTVV.

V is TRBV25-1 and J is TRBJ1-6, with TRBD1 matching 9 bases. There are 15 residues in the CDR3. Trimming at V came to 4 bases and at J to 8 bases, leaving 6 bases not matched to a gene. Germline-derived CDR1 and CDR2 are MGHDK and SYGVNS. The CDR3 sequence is CASSAYRGHHSPLHF. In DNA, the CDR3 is TGTGCCAGCAGTGCCTACAGGGGGCACCATTCACCCCTCCACTTT.

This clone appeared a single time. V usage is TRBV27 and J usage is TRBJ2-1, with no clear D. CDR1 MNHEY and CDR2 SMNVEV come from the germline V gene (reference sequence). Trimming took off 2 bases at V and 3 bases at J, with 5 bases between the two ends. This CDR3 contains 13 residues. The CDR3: CASSLGSYNEQFF. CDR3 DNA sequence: TGTGCCAGCAGTTTAGGCAGCTACAATGAGCAGTTCTTC.

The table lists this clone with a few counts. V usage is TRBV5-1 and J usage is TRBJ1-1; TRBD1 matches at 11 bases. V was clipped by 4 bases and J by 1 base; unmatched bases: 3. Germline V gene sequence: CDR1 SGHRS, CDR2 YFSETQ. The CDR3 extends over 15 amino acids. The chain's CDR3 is CASSKGQGGNTEAFF. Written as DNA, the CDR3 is TGCGCCAGCAGCAAGGGACAGGGGGGGAACACTGAAGCTTTCTTT.

CDR3 nucleotides: TGTGCCAGCAGGGGGACAGGGGTGAACACTGAAGCTTTCTTT. This codes for CASRGTGVNTEAFF. This chain uses TRBV7-2 with TRBJ1-1, with 10 bases fitting TRBD1. This CDR3 has 14 residues. Germline loops: CDR1 SGHTA, CDR2 FQGNSA. Unmatched junction bases numbered 1, after V lost 6 bases and J lost 0 bases.

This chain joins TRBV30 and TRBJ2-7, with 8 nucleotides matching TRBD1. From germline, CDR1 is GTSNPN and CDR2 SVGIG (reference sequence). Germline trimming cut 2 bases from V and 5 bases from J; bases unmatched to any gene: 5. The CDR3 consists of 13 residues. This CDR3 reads CAWSLDRGHEQYF. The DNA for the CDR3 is TGTGCCTGGAGTCTCGACAGGGGCCACGAGCAGTACTTC.

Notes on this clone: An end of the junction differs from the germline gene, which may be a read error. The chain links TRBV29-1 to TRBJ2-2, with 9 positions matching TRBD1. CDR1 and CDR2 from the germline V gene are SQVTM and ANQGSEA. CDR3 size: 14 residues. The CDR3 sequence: CSVAGTGNTGEPFF. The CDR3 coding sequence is TGCAGCGTTGCCGGGACAGGGAACACCGGGGAGCCGTTTTTT.

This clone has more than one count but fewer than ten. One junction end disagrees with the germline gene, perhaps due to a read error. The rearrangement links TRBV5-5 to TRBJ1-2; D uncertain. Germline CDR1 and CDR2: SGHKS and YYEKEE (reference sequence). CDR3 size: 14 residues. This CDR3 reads CASNLVTENYGYTF. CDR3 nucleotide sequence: TGTGCCAGCAACTTGGTTACAGAAAACTATGGCTACACCTTC.

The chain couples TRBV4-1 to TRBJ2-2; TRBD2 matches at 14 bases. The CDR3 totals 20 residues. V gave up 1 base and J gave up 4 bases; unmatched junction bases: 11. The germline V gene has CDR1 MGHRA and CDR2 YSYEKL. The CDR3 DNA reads TGCGCCAGCAGCCAAGGAATAGGGACTAGCGGGAGTCGTAGCACCGGGGAGCTGTTTTTT. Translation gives CASSQGIGTSGSRSTGELFF.

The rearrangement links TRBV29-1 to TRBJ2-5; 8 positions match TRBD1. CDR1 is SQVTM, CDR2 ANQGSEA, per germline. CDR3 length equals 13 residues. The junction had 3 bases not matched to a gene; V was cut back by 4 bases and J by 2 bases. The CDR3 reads CSVAGTGQETQYF. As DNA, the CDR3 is TGCAGCGTTGCAGGGACAGGTCAAGAGACCCAGTACTTC.

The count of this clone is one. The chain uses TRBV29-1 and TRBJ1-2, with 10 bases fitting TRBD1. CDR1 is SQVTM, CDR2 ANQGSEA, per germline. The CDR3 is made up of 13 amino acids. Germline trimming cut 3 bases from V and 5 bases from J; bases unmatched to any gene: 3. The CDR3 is CSVDGQGVYGYTF. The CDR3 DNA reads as TGCAGCGTTGATGGACAGGGGGTTTATGGCTACACCTTC. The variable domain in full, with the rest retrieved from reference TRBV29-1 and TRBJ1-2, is SAVISQKPSRDICQRGTSLTIQCQVDSQVTMMFWYRQQPGQSLTLIATANQGSEATYESGFVIDKFPISRPNLTFSTLTVSNMSPEDSSIYLCSVDGQGVYGYTFGSGTRLTVV.

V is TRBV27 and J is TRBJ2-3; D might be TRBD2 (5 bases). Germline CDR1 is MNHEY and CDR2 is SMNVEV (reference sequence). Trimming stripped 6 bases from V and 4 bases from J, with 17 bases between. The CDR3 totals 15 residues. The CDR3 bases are TGTGCCAGCAGATCCCTCACTAGGGTCCCAGATACGCAGTATTTT. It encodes CASRSLTRVPDTQYF.

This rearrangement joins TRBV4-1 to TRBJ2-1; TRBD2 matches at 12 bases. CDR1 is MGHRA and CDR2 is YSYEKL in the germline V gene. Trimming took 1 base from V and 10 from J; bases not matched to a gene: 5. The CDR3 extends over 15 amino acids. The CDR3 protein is CASSQGLAGVLEQFF. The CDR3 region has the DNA TGCGCCAGCAGCCAAGGACTAGCGGGGGTATTGGAGCAGTTCTTC.

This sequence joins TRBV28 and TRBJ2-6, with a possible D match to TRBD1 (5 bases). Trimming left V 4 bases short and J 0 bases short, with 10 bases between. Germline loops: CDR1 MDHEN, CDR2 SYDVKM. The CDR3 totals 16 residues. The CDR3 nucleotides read TGTGCCAGCAGTTCGGACACCCTCTCTGGGGCCAACGTCCTGACTTTC. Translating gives CASSSDTLSGANVLTF.

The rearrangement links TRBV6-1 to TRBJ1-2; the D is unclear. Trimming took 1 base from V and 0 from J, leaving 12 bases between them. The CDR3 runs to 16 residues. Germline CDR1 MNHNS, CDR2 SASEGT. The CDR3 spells CASSEVRRVSNYGYTF. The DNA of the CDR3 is TGTGCCAGCAGTGAAGTCCGGCGGGTCTCTAACTATGGCTACACCTTC.

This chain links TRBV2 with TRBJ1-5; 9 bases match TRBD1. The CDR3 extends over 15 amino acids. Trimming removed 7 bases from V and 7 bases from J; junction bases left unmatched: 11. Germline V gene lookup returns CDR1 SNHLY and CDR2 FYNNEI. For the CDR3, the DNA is TGTGCCAGCACCGCACGGACAGGGGCTGTCCAGCCCCAGCATTTT. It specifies CASTARTGAVQPQHF.

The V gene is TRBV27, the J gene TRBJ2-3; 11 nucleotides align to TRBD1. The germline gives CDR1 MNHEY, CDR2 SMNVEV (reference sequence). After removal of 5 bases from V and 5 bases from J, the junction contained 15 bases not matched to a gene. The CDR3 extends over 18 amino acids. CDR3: CASSPYPPGTGGRDTQYF. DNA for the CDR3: TGTGCCAGCAGTCCTTACCCTCCCGGGACAGGGGGAAGAGATACGCAGTATTTT.

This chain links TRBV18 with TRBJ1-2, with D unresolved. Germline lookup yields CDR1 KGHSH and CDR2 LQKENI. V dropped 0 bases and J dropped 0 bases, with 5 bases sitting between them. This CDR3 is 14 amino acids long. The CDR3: CASSPPSPNYGYTF. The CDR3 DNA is TGTGCCAGCTCACCACCGAGCCCTAACTATGGCTACACCTTC.

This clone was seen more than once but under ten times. CDR3 sequence: CASSPGGHGYTF. As DNA, the CDR3 is TGTGCCAGCAGCCCGGGGGGGCATGGCTACACCTTC. The genes are TRBV28 and TRBJ1-2; D is possibly TRBD1 (6 bases). The CDR3 covers 12 residues. Germline loops: CDR1 MDHEN, CDR2 SYDVKM. V lost 6 bases to trimming and J lost 6 bases, with 11 bases between them.

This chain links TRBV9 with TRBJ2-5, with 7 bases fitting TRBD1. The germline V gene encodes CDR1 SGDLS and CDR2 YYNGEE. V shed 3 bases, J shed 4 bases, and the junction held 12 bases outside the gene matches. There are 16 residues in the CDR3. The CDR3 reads CASSGRDRGPLETQYF. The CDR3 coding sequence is TGTGCCAGCAGCGGCCGGGACAGAGGTCCCTTAGAGACCCAGTACTTC.

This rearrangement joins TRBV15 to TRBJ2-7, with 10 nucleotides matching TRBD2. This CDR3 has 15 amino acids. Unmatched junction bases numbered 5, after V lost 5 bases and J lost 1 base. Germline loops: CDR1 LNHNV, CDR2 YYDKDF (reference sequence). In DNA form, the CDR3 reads TGTGCCACCAGCTCCCAGCGGGAGGGATCCTACGAGCAGTACTTC. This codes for CATSSQREGSYEQYF.

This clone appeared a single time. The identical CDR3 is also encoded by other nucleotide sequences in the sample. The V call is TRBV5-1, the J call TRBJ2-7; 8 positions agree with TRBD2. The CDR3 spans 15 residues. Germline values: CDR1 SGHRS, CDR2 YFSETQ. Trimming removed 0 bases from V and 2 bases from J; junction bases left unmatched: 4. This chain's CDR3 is CASSLGAGETYEQYF. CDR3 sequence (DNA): TGCGCCAGCAGCTTGGGAGCGGGGGAAACCTACGAGCAGTACTTC.

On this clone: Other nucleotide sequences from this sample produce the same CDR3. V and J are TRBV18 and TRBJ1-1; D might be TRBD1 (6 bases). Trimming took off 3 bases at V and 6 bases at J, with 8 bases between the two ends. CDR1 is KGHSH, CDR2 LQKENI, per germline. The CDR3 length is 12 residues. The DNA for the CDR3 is TGTGCCAGCTCACCTGCAGGGGCTGAAGCTTTCTTT. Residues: CASSPAGAEAFF.

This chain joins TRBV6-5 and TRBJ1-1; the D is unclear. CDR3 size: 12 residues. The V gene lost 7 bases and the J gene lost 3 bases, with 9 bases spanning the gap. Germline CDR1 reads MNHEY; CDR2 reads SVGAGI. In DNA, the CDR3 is TGTGCCAGCACCTCAGAGGACACTGAAGCTTTCTTT. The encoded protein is CASTSEDTEAFF.

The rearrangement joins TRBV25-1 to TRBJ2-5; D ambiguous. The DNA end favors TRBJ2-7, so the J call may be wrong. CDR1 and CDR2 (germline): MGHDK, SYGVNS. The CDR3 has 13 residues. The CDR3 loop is CASSEFRSYEQYF. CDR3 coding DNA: TGTGCCAGCAGTGAATTTCGGTCCTACGAGCAGTACTTC.

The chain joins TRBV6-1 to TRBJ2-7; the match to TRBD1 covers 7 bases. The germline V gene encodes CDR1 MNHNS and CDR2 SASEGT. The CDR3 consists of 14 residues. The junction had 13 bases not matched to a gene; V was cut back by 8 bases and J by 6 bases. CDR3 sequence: CASGTGTDYCEQYF. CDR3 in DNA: TGTGCCAGCGGTACCGGGACAGATTACTGCGAGCAGTACTTC.